Shown below are 21 T cell receptor beta chains from a single sample sequenced in a study of CD8 T cells in Susac syndrome. Random hexamers were used to reverse transcribe an amount of about 0.5 to 1 ug RNA. TCRdb fed the immunoSEQ multiplex PCR reads into MiXCR, producing one record per CDR3 protein. The sample lists roughly 150,000 distinct CDR3 sequences; 90% to 95% were seen once. The sequenced sample was CD8+ T cells from PBMCs. The receptors derive from a human donor with multiple sclerosis.

The chain links TRBV6-5 to TRBJ1-5; D might be TRBD1 (5 bases). Germline values: CDR1 MNHEY, CDR2 SVGAGI. The CDR3 covers 13 residues. V was pared by 6 bases and J by 7 bases, with 13 bases between. CDR3 bases: TGTGCCAGCAGCCCAGGGCGGAGGCAGCCCCAGCATTTT. Translating it yields CASSPGRRQPQHF.

This clonotype occurred once. The chain couples TRBV29-1 to TRBJ1-2; the D is unclear. The CDR3 contains 13 residues. The V gene's germline CDR1 is SQVTM and CDR2 ANQGSEA. V lost 2 bases and J 3 bases, leaving 10 bases between the germline ends. CDR3 nucleotide sequence: TGCAGCGTTGAAAGTCAGGAATACTATGGCTACACCTTC. The encoded protein is CSVESQEYYGYTF.

The V and J genes are TRBV7-9 and TRBJ2-5; possibly TRBD2 for D (6 bases). The length of the CDR3 is 14 residues. Trimming cost V 5 bases and J 5 bases, with 15 bases left between them. CDR1 is SEHNR and CDR2 is FQNEAQ in the germline V gene (reference sequence). The CDR3, as DNA: TGTGCCAGCAGCCCCGGAGGGCTCGAGGAGACCCAGTACTTC. This translates into CASSPGGLEETQYF.

In its sample, this clonotype was seen once. The gene calls are TRBV14 and TRBJ1-2, with D tentatively TRBD1 (6 bases). Germline V gives CDR1 SGHDN, CDR2 FVKESK. The CDR3 runs 14 residues. Trimming removed 2 bases from V and 8 bases from J, with 15 bases in between. The DNA for the CDR3 is TGTGCCAGCAGCCAACAAACAGGGATAGACGGCTACACCTTC. Translating gives CASSQQTGIDGYTF.

The J gene is TRBJ2-3, the V gene TRBV2; tentatively, D is TRBD2 (5 bases). Germline V gene lookup returns CDR1 SNHLY and CDR2 FYNNEI. The CDR3 is 11 residues long. V gave up 8 bases and J gave up 3 bases, with 6 bases separating them. As DNA, the CDR3 is TGTGCCAGCCGCGGGACAGATACGCAGTATTTT. It specifies CASRGTDTQYF.

J is TRBJ1-2 and V is TRBV27; D is unclear. This CDR3 is 15 amino acids long. The germline V and J ends were trimmed by 3 bases and 8 bases, with 19 bases remaining between them. Per the germline V gene, CDR1 is MNHEY and CDR2 is SMNVEV (reference sequence). CDR3 nucleotides: TGTGCCAGCAGTTTCTCTGGGTCACGAGGACTCGGCTACACCTTC. The encoded protein is CASSFSGSRGLGYTF.

The V and J genes are TRBV30 and TRBJ1-6, with TRBD1 matching over 7 bases. The trim removed 0 bases at V and 10 bases at J, leaving 12 bases unmatched. The CDR3 sequence is 16 residues long. CDR1 and CDR2 from the germline V gene are GTSNPN and SVGIG (reference sequence). CDR3 nucleotide sequence: TGTGCCTGGAGTGTATTTGTCGACAGGGAGGGATCACCCCTCCACTTT. Its translation is CAWSVFVDREGSPLHF.

V gene TRBV2 combines with J gene TRBJ2-7; the match to TRBD1 covers 8 bases. CDR3 size: 14 residues. Losses at the gene ends were 7 bases for V and 3 bases for J; bases not matched to a gene: 8. CDR1 SNHLY and CDR2 FYNNEI come from the germline V gene. CDR3 nucleotide sequence: TGTGCCAGCACCGTGGGACAGGATTACTACGAGCAGTACTTC. Translation gives CASTVGQDYYEQYF.

The chain combines TRBV5-6 with TRBJ1-2; D possibly corresponds to TRBD1 (6 bases). The length of the CDR3 is 14 residues. The germline gives CDR1 SGHDT, CDR2 YYEEEE. The V end was cut by 4 bases, the J end by 7 bases, with 17 bases between. CDR3 in DNA: TGTGCCAGCAGCCCCCCTGGGGGGGCGGGTGGCTACACCTTC. Translating it yields CASSPPGGAGGYTF.

J is TRBJ2-1 and V is TRBV19; TRBD2 is a possible D gene (5 bases). CDR1 is LNHDA, CDR2 SQIVND, per germline (reference sequence). The V and J ends lost 3 bases and 2 bases respectively, with 11 bases between them. The CDR3 length is 15 residues. This CDR3 reads CASSIMAGPYNEQFF. The CDR3 DNA follows: TGTGCCAGTAGTATCATGGCGGGCCCCTACAATGAGCAGTTCTTC.

The chain recombines TRBV20-1 with TRBJ2-7, with D tentatively TRBD1 (6 bases). V lost 1 base and J 3 bases, leaving 10 bases between the germline ends. The CDR3 extends over 13 amino acids. Germline CDR1 is DFQATT and CDR2 is SNEGSKA (reference sequence). The CDR3 DNA is TGCAGTGCTAGAGCACAGACAGGCTACGAGCAGTACTTC. Its protein product is CSARAQTGYEQYF.

The rearrangement links TRBV13 to TRBJ1-1; tentative D call: TRBD1 (5 bases). This CDR3 region has 13 residues. Per the germline V gene, CDR1 is PRHDT and CDR2 is FYEKMQ (reference sequence). Trimming pared 5 bases from V and 5 bases from J, leaving 12 bases between. This CDR3 reads CASSRSRGTEAFF. CDR3 nucleotides: TGTGCCAGCAGCAGATCACGGGGGACTGAAGCTTTCTTT.

This clonotype was seen only once. The rearrangement links TRBV9 to TRBJ2-7; 7 bases fit TRBD1. The V segment lost 3 bases and the J segment 3 bases; nucleotides outside the gene matches: 12. Germline V gene data show CDR1 as SGDLS and CDR2 as YYNGEE. This CDR3 spans 16 amino acids. The CDR3 protein is CASSGGGTAPFYEQYF. The CDR3 bases are TGTGCCAGCAGCGGAGGGGGCACAGCTCCATTCTACGAGCAGTACTTC.

The chain uses TRBV9 and TRBJ1-3; D is ambiguous. V was clipped by 6 bases and J by 4 bases, with 5 bases between them. This CDR3 is built from 11 residues. The V gene's germline CDR1 is SGDLS and CDR2 YYNGEE. The CDR3, as DNA: TGTGCCAGCATCGAGGGAAACACCATATATTTT. This translates into CASIEGNTIYF.

The CDR3 bases are TGTGCCAGCAGTTTACCCGGGACCGAGGGGTACAATGAGCAGTTCTTC. It translates to CASSLPGTEGYNEQFF. The chain links TRBV28 to TRBJ2-1; D possibly uses TRBD1 or TRBD2 (5 bases each). V lost 2 bases, J lost 4 bases, and 15 bases lay in between. CDR1 and CDR2 (germline): MDHEN, SYDVKM. CDR3 size: 16 residues.

This clonotype was seen once. The J gene is TRBJ2-6, the V gene TRBV30; either TRBD1 or TRBD2 may fit D (5 bases each). Trimming left V 3 bases short and J 0 bases short, with 6 bases between. Germline assignment: CDR1 GTSNPN and CDR2 SVGIG (reference sequence). The CDR3 is 14 amino acids. In DNA, the CDR3 is TGTGCCTGGAGCGGGACCTCTGGGGCCAACGTCCTGACTTTC. Protein product: CAWSGTSGANVLTF.

The rearrangement links TRBV27 to TRBJ2-1; no clear D gene. V was clipped by 4 bases and J by 9 bases, with 10 bases between them. Germline loops: CDR1 MNHEY, CDR2 SMNVEV (reference sequence). The CDR3 is 12 residues long. CDR3 sequence reads: CASSSPGLEQFF. The CDR3 coding sequence is TGTGCCAGCAGTTCCCCAGGCCTTGAGCAGTTCTTC.

The CDR3 nucleotides are TGTGCCAGCAGTGCTAGCAGGGCGGGGCAGCCCCAGCATTTT. The encoded protein is CASSASRAGQPQHF. The V gene is TRBV2, the J gene TRBJ1-5; D is perhaps TRBD1 (5 bases). V lost 4 bases and J 7 bases, leaving 14 bases between the germline ends. Per the germline V gene, CDR1 is SNHLY and CDR2 is FYNNEI. This CDR3 spans 14 amino acids.

This clonotype was found a few times. The J gene is TRBJ2-5, the V gene TRBV5-6, with D possibly called TRBD1 or TRBD2 (5 bases each). In germline, CDR1 is SGHDT, CDR2 YYEEEE. The CDR3 totals 14 residues. Between the trimmed V and J ends, which lost 0 bases and 0 bases, there was a span of 6 bases. The CDR3 here is CASSLGGHQETQYF. The DNA of the CDR3 is TGTGCCAGCAGCTTGGGGGGACACCAAGAGACCCAGTACTTC. The full variable domain, its missing parts supplied by reference TRBV5-6 and TRBJ2-5, is DAGVTQSPTHLIKTRGQQVTLRCSPKSGHDTVSWYQQALGQGPQFIFQYYEEEERQRGNFPDRFSGHQFPNYSSELNVNALLLGDSALYLCASSLGGHQETQYFGPGTRLLVL.

The chain is built from TRBV7-2 and TRBJ1-1; D unclear. Germline V gene sequence: CDR1 SGHTA, CDR2 FQGNSA. The ends were cut back, 1 base at V and 3 bases at J, with 9 bases in the middle. This CDR3 region has 14 residues. CDR3 residues: CASSLVLGDTEAFF. CDR3 bases: TGTGCCAGCAGCTTAGTGCTGGGCGACACTGAAGCTTTCTTT. Full variable domain (outside the CDR3, taken from reference TRBV7-2 and TRBJ1-1): GAGVSQSPSNKVTEKGKDVELRCDPISGHTALYWYRQSLGQGLEFLIYFQGNSAPDKSGLPSDRFSAERTGGSVSTLTIQRTQQEDSAVYLCASSLVLGDTEAFFGQGTRLTVV.

The chain combines TRBV30 with TRBJ2-7; tentatively, D is TRBD1 (6 bases). The CDR3 covers 12 residues. Trimming left V 5 bases short and J 2 bases short, with 10 bases between. Germline lookup yields CDR1 GTSNPN and CDR2 SVGIG (reference sequence). The CDR3 sequence: CAWQGYTYEQYF. The CDR3 DNA follows: TGTGCCTGGCAGGGGTATACCTACGAGCAGTACTTC.